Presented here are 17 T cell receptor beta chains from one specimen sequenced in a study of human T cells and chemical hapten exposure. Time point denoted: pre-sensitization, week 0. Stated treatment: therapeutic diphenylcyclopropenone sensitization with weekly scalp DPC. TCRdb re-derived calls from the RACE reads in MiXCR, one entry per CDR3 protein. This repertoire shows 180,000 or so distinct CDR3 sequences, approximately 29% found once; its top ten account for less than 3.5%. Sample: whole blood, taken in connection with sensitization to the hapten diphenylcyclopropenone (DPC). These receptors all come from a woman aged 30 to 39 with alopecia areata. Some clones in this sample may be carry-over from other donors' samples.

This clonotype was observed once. CDR3 loop: CASGRIEAFF. The DNA for the CDR3 is TGTGCCAGCGGAAGAATTGAAGCTTTCTTT. J is TRBJ1-1 and V is TRBV6-5; no clear D gene. With 8 bases removed from V and 7 bases from J, the gap between germline ends came to 8 bases. This CDR3 has 10 amino acids. CDR1 and CDR2 (germline): MNHEY, SVGAGI.

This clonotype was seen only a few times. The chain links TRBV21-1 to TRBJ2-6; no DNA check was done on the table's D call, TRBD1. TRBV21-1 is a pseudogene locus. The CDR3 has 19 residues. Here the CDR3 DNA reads TGTGCCAGCACCTACCTCACTTCACAGGATTACTCTGGGGCCAACGTCCTGACTTTC. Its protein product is CASTYLTSQDYSGANVLTF.

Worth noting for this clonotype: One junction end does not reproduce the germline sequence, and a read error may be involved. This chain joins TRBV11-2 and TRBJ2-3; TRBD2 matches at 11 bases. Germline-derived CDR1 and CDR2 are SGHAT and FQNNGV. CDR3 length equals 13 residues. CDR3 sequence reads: CASSLDSGRGLVF. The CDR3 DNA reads TGTGCCAGCAGCTTAGATAGCGGGAGGGGGCTCGTTTTT.

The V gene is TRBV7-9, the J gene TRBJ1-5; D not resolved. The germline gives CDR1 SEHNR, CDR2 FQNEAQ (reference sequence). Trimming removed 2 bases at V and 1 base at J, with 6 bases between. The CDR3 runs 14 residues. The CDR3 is CASSLQGSNQPQHF. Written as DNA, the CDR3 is TGTGCCAGCAGCTTACAAGGGAGCAATCAGCCCCAGCATTTT.

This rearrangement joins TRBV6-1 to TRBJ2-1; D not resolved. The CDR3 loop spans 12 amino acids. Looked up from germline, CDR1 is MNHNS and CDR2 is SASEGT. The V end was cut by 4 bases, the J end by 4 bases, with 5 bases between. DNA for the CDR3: TGTGCCAGCAGTGGCCCATACAATGAGCAGTTCTTC. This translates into CASSGPYNEQFF.

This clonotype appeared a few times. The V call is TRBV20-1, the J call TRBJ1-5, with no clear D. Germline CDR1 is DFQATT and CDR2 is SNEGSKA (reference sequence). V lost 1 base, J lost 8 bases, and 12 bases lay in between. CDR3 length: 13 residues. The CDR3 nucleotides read TGCAGTGCTAGAGCGGCCAATTTAGAGCCCCAGCATTTT. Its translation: CSARAANLEPQHF.

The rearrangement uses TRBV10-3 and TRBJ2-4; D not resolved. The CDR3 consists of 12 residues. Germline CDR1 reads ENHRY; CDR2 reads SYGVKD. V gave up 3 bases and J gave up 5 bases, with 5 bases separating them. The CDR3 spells CAISESQNIQYF. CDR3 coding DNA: TGTGCCATCAGTGAATCCCAAAACATTCAGTACTTC.

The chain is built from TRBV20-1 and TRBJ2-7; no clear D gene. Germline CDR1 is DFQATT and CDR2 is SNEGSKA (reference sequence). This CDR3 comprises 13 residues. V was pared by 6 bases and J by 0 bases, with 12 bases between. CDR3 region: CSAGPSSSYEQYF. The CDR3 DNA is TGCAGTGCGGGCCCGAGCAGCTCCTACGAGCAGTACTTC.

CDR3 amino acids: CASRPLAAGANVLTF. CDR3 coding DNA: TGTGCCAGCAGACCACTAGCGGCTGGGGCCAACGTCCTGACTTTC. J is TRBJ2-6 and V is TRBV28; TRBD2 matches at 8 bases. With 6 bases clipped from V and 2 bases from J, the junction kept 3 bases outside the gene matches. The CDR3 contains 15 residues. Germline V gene sequence: CDR1 MDHEN, CDR2 SYDVKM.

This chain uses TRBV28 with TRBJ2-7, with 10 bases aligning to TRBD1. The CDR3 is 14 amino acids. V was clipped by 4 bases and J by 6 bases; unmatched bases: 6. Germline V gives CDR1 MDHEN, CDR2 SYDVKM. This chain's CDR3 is CASSSHRTGGEQYF. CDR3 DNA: TGTGCCAGCAGTTCACACCGGACAGGGGGCGAGCAGTACTTC.

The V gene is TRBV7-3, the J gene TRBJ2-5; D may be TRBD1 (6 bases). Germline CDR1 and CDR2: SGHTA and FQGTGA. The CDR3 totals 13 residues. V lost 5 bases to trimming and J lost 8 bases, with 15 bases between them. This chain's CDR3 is CASSPPGQATQYF. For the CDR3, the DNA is TGTGCCAGCAGCCCACCGGGACAAGCTACCCAGTACTTC. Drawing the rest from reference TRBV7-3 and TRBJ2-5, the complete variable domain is GAGVSQTPSNKVTEKGKYVELRCDPISGHTALYWYRQSLGQGPEFLIYFQGTGAADDSGLPNDRFFAVRPEGSVSTLKIQRTERGDSAVYLCASSPPGQATQYFGPGTRLLVL.

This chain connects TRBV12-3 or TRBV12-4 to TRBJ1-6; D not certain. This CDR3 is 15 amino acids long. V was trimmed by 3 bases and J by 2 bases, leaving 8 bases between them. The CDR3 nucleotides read TGTGCCAGCAGTTTGGCGGCACCCTATAATTCACCCCTCCACTTT. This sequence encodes CASSLAAPYNSPLHF.

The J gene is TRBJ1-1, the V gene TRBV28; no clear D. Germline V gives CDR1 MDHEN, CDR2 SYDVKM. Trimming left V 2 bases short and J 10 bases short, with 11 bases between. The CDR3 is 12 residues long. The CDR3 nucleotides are TGTGCCAGCAGTTTAATGCGGGCAGCAGCTTTCTTT. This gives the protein CASSLMRAAAFF. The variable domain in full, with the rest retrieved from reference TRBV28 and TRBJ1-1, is DVKVTQSSRYLVKRTGEKVFLECVQDMDHENMFWYRQDPGLGLRLIYFSYDVKMKEKGDIPEGYSVSREKKERFSLILESASTNQTSMYLCASSLMRAAAFFGQGTRLTVV.

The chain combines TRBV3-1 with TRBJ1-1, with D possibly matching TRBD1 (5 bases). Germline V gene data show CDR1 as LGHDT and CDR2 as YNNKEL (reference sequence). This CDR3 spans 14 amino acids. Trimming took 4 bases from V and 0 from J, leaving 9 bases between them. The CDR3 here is CASSPQALNTEAFF. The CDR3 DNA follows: TGTGCCAGCAGCCCACAGGCATTGAACACTGAAGCTTTCTTT.

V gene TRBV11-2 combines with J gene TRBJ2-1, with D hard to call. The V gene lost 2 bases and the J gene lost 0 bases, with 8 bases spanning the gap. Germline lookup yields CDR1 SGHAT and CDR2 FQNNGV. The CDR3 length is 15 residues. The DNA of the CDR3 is TGTGCCAGCAGCTTAACTCTCAACTCCTACAATGAGCAGTTCTTC. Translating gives CASSLTLNSYNEQFF.

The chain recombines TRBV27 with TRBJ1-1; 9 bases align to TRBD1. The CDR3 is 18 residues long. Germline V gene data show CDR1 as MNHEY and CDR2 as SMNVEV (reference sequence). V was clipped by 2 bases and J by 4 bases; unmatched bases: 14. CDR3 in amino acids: CASSLGPQGAFLGTEAFF. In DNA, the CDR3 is TGTGCCAGCAGTTTAGGGCCACAGGGGGCCTTCTTGGGCACTGAAGCTTTCTTT.

CDR3 in amino acids: CASSLEGDLYEQYF. In DNA, the CDR3 is TGCGCCAGCAGCTTGGAGGGGGACCTCTACGAGCAGTACTTC. The chain uses TRBV5-1 and TRBJ2-7; D may be TRBD1 (6 bases). Trimming pared 0 bases from V and 3 bases from J, leaving 10 bases between. This CDR3 has 14 residues. Per germline, CDR1 SGHRS and CDR2 YFSETQ.